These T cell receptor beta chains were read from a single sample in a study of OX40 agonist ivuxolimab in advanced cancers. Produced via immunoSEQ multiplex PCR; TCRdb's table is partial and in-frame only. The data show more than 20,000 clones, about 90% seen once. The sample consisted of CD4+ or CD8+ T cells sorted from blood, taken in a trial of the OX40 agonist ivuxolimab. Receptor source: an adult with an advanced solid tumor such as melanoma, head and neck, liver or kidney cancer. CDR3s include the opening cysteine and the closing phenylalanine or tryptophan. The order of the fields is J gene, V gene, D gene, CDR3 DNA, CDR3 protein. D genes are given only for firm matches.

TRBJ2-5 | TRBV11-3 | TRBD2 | TGTGCCAGCAGCTTAGAGCGGGAGGGACAAGAGACCCAGTACTTC | CASSLEREGQETQYF
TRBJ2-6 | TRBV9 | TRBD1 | TGTGCCAGCAGCGTAGGAGGACAGGGGGCTACTGGGGCCAACGTCCTGACTTTC | CASSVGGQGATGANVLTF
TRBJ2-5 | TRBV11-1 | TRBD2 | TGTGCCAGCAGCGGCCGACTAGCGGGAGGCCCCCAAGAGACCCAGTACTTC | CASSGRLAGGPQETQYF
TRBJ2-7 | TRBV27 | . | TGTGCCAGCAGTGCGGGGACAGCCTACGAGCAGTACTTC | CASSAGTAYEQYF
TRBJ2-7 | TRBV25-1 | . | TGTGCCAGCAGTGACTTCGACAGCCCTTACGAGCAGTACTTC | CASSDFDSPYEQYF
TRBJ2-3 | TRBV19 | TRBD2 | TGTGCCACCGGGACTAGTGCGTCAGATACGCAGTATTTT | CATGTSASDTQYF
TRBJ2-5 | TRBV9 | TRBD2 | TGTGCCAGCACCTCTAGCGGGAGATCCCAAGAGACCCAGTACTTC | CASTSSGRSQETQYF
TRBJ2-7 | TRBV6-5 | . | TGTGCCAGCACCTCCAAAGGGGTCCACGAGCAGTACTTC | CASTSKGVHEQYF
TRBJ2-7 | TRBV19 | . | TGTGCCAGTAGTATATTGGCGGGGCTCTCCTACGAGCAGTACTTC | CASSILAGLSYEQYF
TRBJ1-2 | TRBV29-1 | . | TGCAGCGTTGTCGGGCCAGTCTATGGCTACACCTTC | CSVVGPVYGYTF
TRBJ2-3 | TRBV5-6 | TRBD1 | TGTGCCAGCAGCTACGGACAGGCCATTGCTACGCAGTATTTT | CASSYGQAIATQYF
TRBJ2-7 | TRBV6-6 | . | TGTGCCAGCAGTTATGATTGGGACGAGCAGTACTTC | CASSYDWDEQYF
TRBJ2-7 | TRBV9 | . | TGTGCCAGCAGCCCCGCACAGGGCAAATCCTACGAGCAGTACTTC | CASSPAQGKSYEQYF